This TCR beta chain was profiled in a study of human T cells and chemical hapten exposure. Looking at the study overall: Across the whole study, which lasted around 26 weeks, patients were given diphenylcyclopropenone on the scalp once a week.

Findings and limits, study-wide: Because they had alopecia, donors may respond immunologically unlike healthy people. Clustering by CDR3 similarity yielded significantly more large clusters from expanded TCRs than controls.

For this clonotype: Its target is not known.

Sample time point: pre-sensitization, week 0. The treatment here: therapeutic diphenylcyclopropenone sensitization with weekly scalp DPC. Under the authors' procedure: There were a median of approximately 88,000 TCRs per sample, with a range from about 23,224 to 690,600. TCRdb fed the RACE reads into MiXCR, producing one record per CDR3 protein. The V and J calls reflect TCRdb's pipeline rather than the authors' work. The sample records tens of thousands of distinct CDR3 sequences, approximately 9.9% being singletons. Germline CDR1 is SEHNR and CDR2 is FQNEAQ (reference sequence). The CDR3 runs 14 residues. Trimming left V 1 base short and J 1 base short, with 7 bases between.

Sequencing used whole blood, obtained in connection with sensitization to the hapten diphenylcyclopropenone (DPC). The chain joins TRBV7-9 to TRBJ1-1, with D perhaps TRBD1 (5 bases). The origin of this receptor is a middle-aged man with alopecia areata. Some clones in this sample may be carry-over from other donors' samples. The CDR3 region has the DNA TGTGCCAGCAGCTTAGAGGGGCAGAACACTGAAGCTTTCTTT. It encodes CASSLEGQNTEAFF.